This TCR beta chain derives from a study of shared T cell receptors in the human thymus. This CDR3 spans 17 amino acids. Trimming at V came to 0 bases and at J to 4 bases, leaving 6 bases not matched to a gene. Germline V gives CDR1 LNHNV, CDR2 YYDKDF (reference sequence). This clone was counted a single time. Assay used: immunoSEQ multiplex PCR; TCRdb lists only in-frame clones, some missing. The data show about 660,000 clones, with around 87% seen just once and 0.009% to 0.0095% held by the top ten. These data were likewise used in another study, on human thymus T cells.

This chain links TRBV15 with TRBJ2-2; 9 nucleotides match TRBD2. The sample was thymocytes. This clonotype was sampled from a boy under two years old with a congenital heart defect. The chain's CDR3 is CATSRDNASGTTGELFF. The CDR3 DNA reads as TGTGCCACCAGCAGAGATAATGCTAGCGGGACCACCGGGGAGCTGTTTTTT.